This entry concerns a single T cell receptor beta chain. No antigen is known for it. Atypia-free lung next to the tumor was sampled at least 2 cm from its margin. These data originate in a study of T cells in localized non-small cell lung cancer. Study findings and constraints: Uninvolved adjacent lung had the highest recorded T cell clonality, with tumor below it. Adjacent lung was found to contain a median about 50 of the top 100 tumor clones. Sequencing covered just one tumor region, so heterogeneity cannot be ruled out.

TCRdb keeps only in-frame clones here, not all; method: immunoSEQ multiplex PCR. The table lists roughly 1,200 clones, around 24% of them singletons. The V gene lost 6 bases and the J gene lost 6 bases, with 10 bases spanning the gap. The CDR3 has 12 amino acids. Per germline, CDR1 MGHDK and CDR2 SYGVNS. The clonotype originates from a male donor aged 60 or over with stage I lung adenocarcinoma. The chain links TRBV25-1 to TRBJ2-3, with D perhaps given as TRBD1 or TRBD2 (5 bases each). The starting material was normal lung tissue next to the tumor, obtained before any cancer treatment. The DNA of the CDR3 is TGTGCCAGCAGGTCCGAGGGGGATACGCAGTATTTT. Amino acid sequence: CASRSEGDTQYF.